This TCR beta chain was retrieved from a study of blood T cell repertoires in COVID-19. From germline, CDR1 is SGHNT and CDR2 YYREEE (reference sequence). Trimming took off 0 bases at V and 2 bases at J, with 8 bases between the two ends. The CDR3 runs to 14 residues. Participant-given clinical history determined each cohort assignment. Profiled with immunoSEQ multiplex PCR; TCRdb holds only in-frame clones, not every one. The table shows 400,000 or so clones, with roughly 86% occurring only once. The receptor was isolated from a woman aged 40-49 years with acute COVID-19. The V call is TRBV5-4, the J call TRBJ1-1; D remains unclear. Sequencing was done on a sample of PBMCs or T cells enriched from blood (not recorded which). The CDR3 bases are TGTGCCAGCAGCTTGGGGCAGATCAACACTGAAGCTTTCTTT. It encodes CASSLGQINTEAFF.